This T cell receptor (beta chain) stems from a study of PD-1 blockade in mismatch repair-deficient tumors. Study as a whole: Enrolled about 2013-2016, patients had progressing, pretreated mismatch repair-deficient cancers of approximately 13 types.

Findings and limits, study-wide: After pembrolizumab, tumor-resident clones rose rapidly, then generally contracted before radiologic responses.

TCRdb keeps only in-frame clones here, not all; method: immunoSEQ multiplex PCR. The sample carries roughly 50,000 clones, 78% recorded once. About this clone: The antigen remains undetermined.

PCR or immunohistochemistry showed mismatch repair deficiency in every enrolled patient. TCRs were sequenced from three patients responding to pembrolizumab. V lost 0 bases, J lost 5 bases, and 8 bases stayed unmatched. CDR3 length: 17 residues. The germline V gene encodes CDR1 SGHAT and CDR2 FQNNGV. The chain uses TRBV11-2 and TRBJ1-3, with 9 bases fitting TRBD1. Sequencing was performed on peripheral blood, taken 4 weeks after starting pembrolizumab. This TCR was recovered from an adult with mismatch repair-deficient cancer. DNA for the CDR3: TGTGCCAGCAGCTTAGATCTGGGGACAGGGACTAGAAACACCATATATTTT. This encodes CASSLDLGTGTRNTIYF.